The clone carrying this T cell receptor beta chain was detected a few times. Its antigen is unknown. Germline CDR1 is SGHTS and CDR2 is YDEGEE. The CDR3 runs to 15 residues. V was shortened by 0 bases and J by 6 bases, with 13 bases between the two germline ends. The data originate from a study of cytomegalovirus exposure and HLA in healthy donors. Study results and limitations: TCR sequences were mostly rare, though some public TCRs occurred in many donors. For cytomegalovirus status, the classifier reportedly gave diagnoses with high specificity and sensitivity. Later analysis found that TCR beta chains associated with HLA were more clonally expanded than other, equally common chains.

The primer mix had 60 Vbeta and 13 Jbeta primers. Repertoires were generated with immunoSEQ multiplex PCR, while TCRdb's copy carries only in-frame clones and drops some. The table includes approximately 100,000 clones, roughly 70% detected once. This clonotype was sampled from a male donor in good health and CMV-seronegative. The chain is built from TRBV5-8 and TRBJ1-5; maybe TRBD1 (6 bases). Sequencing was carried out using PBMCs. The CDR3 region is CASSLESAGAQPQHF. The CDR3 nucleotides are TGTGCCAGCAGCTTGGAGTCAGCGGGGGCTCAGCCCCAGCATTTT.